Sequencing of this T cell receptor beta chain was carried out in a study of blood T cells in healthy people across ages. Study results and limitations: Relative to aged donors, long-lived donors carried more naive CD4+ cells and displayed higher diversity. Using unsorted PBMCs precluded a conclusive naive versus antigen-experienced comparison.

This CDR3 is built from 15 residues. V gave up 2 bases and J gave up 5 bases; unmatched junction bases: 8. CDR1 and CDR2 from the germline V gene are MNHEY and SVGEGT. With a J-beta primer mix and a sample-barcoded 5' primer, a second PCR ran about 6 to 11 cycles. Researchers report that each sample yielded at least 2.5 million CDR3-containing paired-end reads. One entry per CDR3 protein, called by TCRdb with MiXCR from the 5' RACE reads. The sample has some 690,000 distinct CDR3 sequences; approximately 22% are singletons. As for this clonotype: What it binds is unknown.

Healthy Caucasian individuals from Russia aged about 6 to 90 served as donors. The chain couples TRBV6-2 or TRBV6-3 to TRBJ1-2, with 7 bases lining up with TRBD1. Source material: blood. The TCR sequence derives from a man between 65 and 85 years old in good health. The CDR3 spells CASSYADRHVYGYTF. In DNA form, the CDR3 reads TGTGCCAGCAGTTACGCGGACAGGCACGTTTATGGCTACACCTTC.